Shown below are 12 T cell receptor beta chains from a single sample sequenced in a study of blood T cell repertoires in COVID-19. Assay: immunoSEQ multiplex PCR; the TCRdb copy retains only in-frame clones and omits some. The sample carries tens of thousands of clones, 70% to 90% recorded once. Sample: peripheral blood. These receptors were taken from a woman aged 60-70 years with acute or convalescent COVID-19.

V gene TRBV6-5 combines with J gene TRBJ2-7; D possibly corresponds to TRBD1 (6 bases). This CDR3 region has 15 residues. The V gene's germline CDR1 is MNHEY and CDR2 SVGAGI. V dropped 2 bases and J dropped 2 bases, with 13 bases sitting between them. CDR3 protein: CASSYASQGTYEQYF. The CDR3 DNA reads as TGTGCCAGCAGTTACGCTTCGCAGGGGACCTACGAGCAGTACTTC.

The chain couples TRBV18 to TRBJ1-2; D unclear. Germline CDR1 and CDR2: KGHSH and LQKENI. Deletions cut 0 bases from V and 6 bases from J, with 11 bases between. The CDR3 runs 14 residues. CDR3 protein: CASSPPKIGNGYTF. DNA of the CDR3: TGTGCCAGCTCACCACCGAAGATCGGTAATGGCTACACCTTC. The whole variable domain, remainder taken from reference TRBV18 and TRBJ1-2, is NAGVMQNPRHLVRRRGQEARLRCSPMKGHSHVYWYRQLPEEGLKFMVYLQKENIIDESGMPKERFSAEFPKEGPSILRIQQVVRGDSAAYFCASSPPKIGNGYTFGSGTRLTVV.

The chain is built from TRBV7-8 and TRBJ2-7, with D perhaps TRBD1 (6 bases). Germline loops: CDR1 SGHVS, CDR2 FQNEAQ. Trimming took 5 bases from V and 3 from J, leaving 11 bases between them. This CDR3 comprises 13 residues. DNA for the CDR3: TGTGCCAGCAGCCGTCGGGACAACTACGAGCAGTACTTC. It is translated as CASSRRDNYEQYF.

The gene calls are TRBV19 and TRBJ2-3, with 12 bases aligning to TRBD2. Trimming took 9 bases from V and 1 from J; bases not matched to a gene: 11. The length of the CDR3 is 17 residues. Per germline, CDR1 LNHDA and CDR2 SQIVND (reference sequence). The CDR3 sequence is CASSYGTSGRRTDTQYF. The CDR3 nucleotides are TGTGCCAGCTCGTATGGGACTAGCGGGCGCCGCACAGATACGCAGTATTTT.

The rearrangement links TRBV5-1 to TRBJ1-4; D gene unclear. This CDR3 has 15 residues. The germline V gene has CDR1 SGHRS and CDR2 YFSETQ. The V end was cut by 4 bases, the J end by 2 bases, with 12 bases between. In DNA, the CDR3 is TGCGCCAGCAGCCGGGGAAAAGCCACTAATGAAAAACTGTTTTTT. Its translation: CASSRGKATNEKLFF.

The chain carries TRBV19 and TRBJ1-5; a possible D gene is TRBD1 (6 bases). CDR3 length: 15 residues. Trimming took off 6 bases at V and 7 bases at J, with 19 bases between the two ends. From germline, CDR1 is LNHDA and CDR2 SQIVND (reference sequence). The CDR3 is CASRNLGNRVQPQHF. In nucleotides, the CDR3 is TGTGCCAGTAGGAACCTAGGGAACAGGGTGCAGCCCCAGCATTTT.

V usage is TRBV19 and J usage is TRBJ1-5; D is unclear. V dropped 5 bases and J dropped 1 base, with 15 bases sitting between them. Per the germline V gene, CDR1 is LNHDA and CDR2 is SQIVND (reference sequence). This CDR3 has 16 residues. CDR3 DNA: TGTGCCAGTAGTCATGACCTCAGGCCCAGCAATCAGCCCCAGCATTTT. It yields the protein CASSHDLRPSNQPQHF.

The J gene is TRBJ2-2, the V gene TRBV19; no clear D. Per germline, CDR1 LNHDA and CDR2 SQIVND (reference sequence). Trimming took off 3 bases at V and 0 bases at J, with 8 bases between the two ends. The CDR3 contains 15 residues. The CDR3 DNA is TGTGCCAGTAGTATCCCGCACTCGAACACCGGGGAGCTGTTTTTT. Translating it yields CASSIPHSNTGELFF.

The V call is TRBV7-3, the J call TRBJ2-1, with D maybe TRBD2 (6 bases). Trimming left V 0 bases short and J 8 bases short, with 8 bases between. The CDR3 contains 13 residues. Looked up from germline, CDR1 is SGHTA and CDR2 is FQGTGA. The CDR3 DNA follows: TGTGCCAGCAGCTTAACACTAGCAGATGAGCAGTTCTTC. It yields the protein CASSLTLADEQFF.

The chain carries TRBV29-1 and TRBJ1-1; maybe TRBD1 (5 bases). The CDR3 contains 13 residues. Germline V gives CDR1 SQVTM, CDR2 ANQGSEA. Trimming removed 3 bases from V and 1 base from J, with 9 bases in between. Here the CDR3 reads CSVETTANTEAFF. For the CDR3, the DNA is TGCAGCGTTGAGACGACAGCGAACACTGAAGCTTTCTTT. Together with reference TRBV29-1 and TRBJ1-1, the CDR3 gives the full variable domain: SAVISQKPSRDICQRGTSLTIQCQVDSQVTMMFWYRQQPGQSLTLIATANQGSEATYESGFVIDKFPISRPNLTFSTLTVSNMSPEDSSIYLCSVETTANTEAFFGQGTRLTVV.

This chain links TRBV3-1 (or the pseudogene TRBV3-2) with TRBJ1-6, with 10 bases fitting TRBD1. CDR1 LGHDT and CDR2 YNNKEL come from the germline V gene (reference sequence). The CDR3 has 16 amino acids. The trim removed 6 bases at V and 4 bases at J, leaving 6 bases unmatched. CDR3 residues: CASRTGGPTYNSPLHF. In DNA, the CDR3 is TGTGCCAGCAGGACAGGGGGCCCAACATATAATTCACCCCTCCACTTT.

The chain has TRBV5-6 and TRBJ1-1; a possible D gene is TRBD1 (5 bases). The CDR3 has 14 residues. V shed 3 bases and J shed 5 bases, with 14 bases lying between them. Germline CDR1 and CDR2: SGHDT and YYEEEE. This CDR3 reads CASSSLPGGTEAFF. In nucleotides, the CDR3 is TGTGCCAGCAGCTCCCTCCCCGGGGGGACTGAAGCTTTCTTT.